Sequencing of this TCR beta chain was carried out in a study of blood T cell repertoires in COVID-19. The J segment lost 3 bases and the V segment lost 4 bases, leaving 7 bases of the junction unmatched. CDR1 SGDLS and CDR2 YYNGEE come from the germline V gene. This CDR3 spans 14 amino acids. The repertoire was sequenced with immunoSEQ multiplex PCR; TCRdb's copy has only in-frame clones and lacks some. The sample holds 490,000 or so clones, around 85% seen once. Resolution of symptoms, clearance, or two negative PCRs was present in recovered Cohort 3 donors. This receptor was taken from a woman in her fifties or sixties who had recovered from COVID-19. The specimen was PBMCs or T cells enriched from blood (not recorded which). The chain links TRBV9 to TRBJ2-7; 7 bases match TRBD1. CDR3 bases: TGTGCCAGCAGCCTCGGGGACAGATACTACGAGCAGTACTTC. Residues: CASSLGDRYYEQYF.